The 10 T cell receptor beta chains below come from one sample, sequenced in a study of blood T cells in healthy people across ages. A J-beta primer mix and a sample-barcoded 5' primer were used in a second PCR of roughly 7 to 12 cycles. TCRdb re-called the 5' RACE reads with MiXCR, one entry per CDR3 protein. Of about 640,000 distinct CDR3 sequences in the sample, approximately 30% were seen once. Source material: blood. The receptor source for this set is a woman older than 75 in good health.

This clonotype was seen more than once but under ten times. V and J are TRBV19 and TRBJ2-1; D possibly corresponds to TRBD1 (6 bases). From germline, CDR1 is LNHDA and CDR2 SQIVND (reference sequence). This CDR3 spans 14 amino acids. V gave up 3 bases and J gave up 4 bases, with 10 bases separating them. The DNA of the CDR3 is TGTGCCAGTAGTATGGGGGACATTTACAATGAGCAGTTCTTC. It encodes CASSMGDIYNEQFF.

The chain joins TRBV19 to TRBJ2-3, with 9 positions matching TRBD1. J was trimmed by 3 bases and V by 4 bases; bases with no gene match: 8. This CDR3 has 16 amino acids. Germline-derived CDR1 and CDR2 are LNHDA and SQIVND (reference sequence). DNA of the CDR3: TGTGCCAGTAGTACCCCGACAGGGGGAAGTACAGATACGCAGTATTTT. It specifies CASSTPTGGSTDTQYF.

This chain connects TRBV6-2 or TRBV6-3 to TRBJ1-1; D gene uncertain. The CDR3 has 15 residues. Looked up from germline, CDR1 is MNHEY and CDR2 is SVGEGT. Trimming cost V 7 bases and J 0 bases, with 15 bases left between them. This CDR3 reads CASTLAAAMNTEAFF. The CDR3 DNA reads TGTGCCAGCACCTTGGCCGCAGCAATGAACACTGAAGCTTTCTTT.

At least ten counts were recorded for this clonotype. The genes are TRBV5-6 and TRBJ2-3; D might be TRBD1 (6 bases). The CDR3 runs 16 residues. Per the germline V gene, CDR1 is SGHDT and CDR2 is YYEEEE. The V and J ends lost 4 bases and 2 bases respectively, with 17 bases between them. CDR3 DNA sequence: TGTGCCAGCAGCGGGCTTCCGGGACAAGACACAGATACGCAGTATTTT. Encoded protein: CASSGLPGQDTDTQYF.

The table lists this clonotype with many counts. This chain links TRBV4-1 with TRBJ2-1, with 8 bases that match TRBD2. The CDR3 loop spans 18 amino acids. Trimming took 1 base from V and 7 from J; bases not matched to a gene: 15. Per germline, CDR1 MGHRA and CDR2 YSYEKL. CDR3 nucleotide sequence: TGCGCCAGCAGCCAAGTTCAGGCGGGGGGCCACATGGGGAATGAGCAGTTCTTC. Its protein is CASSQVQAGGHMGNEQFF.

The rearrangement uses TRBV7-7 and TRBJ2-7; no firm D call. The V end was cut by 1 base, the J end by 1 base, with 11 bases between. Germline values: CDR1 SSHAT, CDR2 FNYEAQ (reference sequence). This CDR3 has 15 amino acids. This chain's CDR3 is CASSLGTPASYEQYF. For the CDR3, the DNA is TGTGCCAGCAGCTTAGGAACGCCTGCGTCCTACGAGCAGTACTTC. The whole variable domain, filled in from reference TRBV7-7 and TRBJ2-7, reads GAGVSQSPRYKVTKRGQDVTLRCDPISSHATLYWYQQALGQGPEFLTYFNYEAQPDKSGLPSDRFSAERPEGSISTLTIQRTEQRDSAMYRCASSLGTPASYEQYFGPGTRLTVT.

The chain joins TRBV2 to TRBJ2-7; possible D gene TRBD2, 6 bases. The length of the CDR3 is 15 residues. Germline V gives CDR1 SNHLY, CDR2 FYNNEI. Trimming took off 2 bases at V and 6 bases at J, with 17 bases between the two ends. In DNA, the CDR3 is TGTGCCAGCAGTGAAAGGCGGGGAAGAGGTAGCGAGCAGTACTTC. It encodes CASSERRGRGSEQYF.

This clonotype was observed a handful of times. The chain couples TRBV5-1 to TRBJ2-3, with 7 nucleotides matching TRBD1. The CDR3 loop spans 13 amino acids. Trimming cost V 4 bases and J 8 bases; bases outside gene matches: 7. Germline V lookup: CDR1 SGHRS, CDR2 YFSETQ. The CDR3 region has the DNA TGCGCCAGCAGCGACAGGGAACACGGTACGCAGTATTTT. Protein: CASSDREHGTQYF. Full variable domain (remainder filled in from reference TRBV5-1 and TRBJ2-3): KAGVTQTPRYLIKTRGQQVTLSCSPISGHRSVSWYQQTPGQGLQFLFEYFSETQRNKGNFPGRFSGRQFSNSRSEMNVSTLELGDSALYLCASSDREHGTQYFGPGTRLTVL.

This clonotype has a handful of counts. The V call is TRBV28, the J call TRBJ2-5, with D tentatively TRBD1 (6 bases). CDR1 MDHEN and CDR2 SYDVKM come from the germline V gene. The length of the CDR3 is 14 residues. Trimming cost V 8 bases and J 5 bases, with 18 bases left between them. CDR3 protein: CASARQAGEETQYF. The CDR3 DNA follows: TGTGCCAGCGCGCGTCAAGCAGGGGAGGAGACCCAGTACTTC.

On this clonotype: A much larger clone lies a single base off, so this may be a read error. This chain joins TRBV3-1 and TRBJ1-5; D not resolved. The CDR3 extends over 14 amino acids. Germline CDR1 reads LGHDT; CDR2 reads YNNKEL (reference sequence). Here the CDR3 DNA reads TGTGCCAACAGCCAAGCTCGCTCAAATCAGCCCCAGCATTTT. Its translation is CANSQARSNQPQHF. The variable domain in full, with the rest retrieved from reference TRBV3-1 and TRBJ1-5, is DTAVSQTPKYLVTQMGNDKSIKCEQNLGHDTMYWYKQDSKKFLKIMFSYNNKELIINETVPNRFSPKSPDKAHLNLHINSLELGDSAVYFCANSQARSNQPQHFGDGTRLSIL.